This T cell receptor beta chain originates from a study of T cells after posttransplantation cyclophosphamide. The study, taken as a whole, reports: Blood and skin or GI T cell repertoires showed limited TRB overlap. Donor-recipient repertoire similarity was low at 1-2 months, rising over year one.

Using immunoSEQ multiplex PCR, the repertoire was profiled, and TCRdb retains in-frame clones only, with some absent. The sample carries under 35,000 clones, about nine tenths recorded once. In regard to this clone: Its antigen is unknown.

The naive gate required viable CD3+CD4+ or CD3+CD8+ cells with CCR7+CD45RA+CD45RO-CD95-CD27+CD28+ phenotype. Per germline, CDR1 SEHNR and CDR2 FQNEAQ (reference sequence). The CDR3 totals 18 residues. J was trimmed by 1 base and V by 5 bases; bases with no gene match: 8. The chain combines TRBV7-9 with TRBJ2-1; 13 bases are a match to TRBD2. The clonotype comes from a woman in her sixties or seventies in good health, CMV-negative, and a related stem cell transplant donor. Material for sequencing was naive CD4+ T cells sorted from PBMCs. CDR3 DNA sequence: TGTGCCAGCAGCCCCGGGACTAGCGGGAAAAGTTCCTACAATGAGCAGTTCTTC. Translated: CASSPGTSGKSSYNEQFF.